Each of the 8 T cell receptor beta chains below was sequenced from the same sample in a study of OX40 agonist ivuxolimab in advanced cancers. Data came from immunoSEQ multiplex PCR; TCRdb stores just in-frame clones and leaves some out. The table shows 60,000 to 85,000 clones, with around 86% occurring only once. The sequenced sample was CD4+ or CD8+ T cells sorted from blood, obtained in a trial of the OX40 agonist ivuxolimab. These receptors came from an adult with an advanced solid tumor such as melanoma, head and neck, liver or kidney cancer.

The chain is built from TRBV19 and TRBJ1-2, with 11 bases that match TRBD1. The trim removed 3 bases at V and 8 bases at J, leaving 5 bases unmatched. There are 14 residues in the CDR3. The germline CDR1 and CDR2 sequences are LNHDA and SQIVND (reference sequence). The CDR3 DNA reads as TGTGCCAGTAGTATGGGACAGGGGGTAGGCGGCTACACCTTC. Translated: CASSMGQGVGGYTF.

DNA of the CDR3: TGTGCCAGCAGCTCCCCCGTCACAGGCACTTGGGGCTACACCTTC. This translates into CASSSPVTGTWGYTF. This rearrangement joins TRBV5-6 to TRBJ1-2; D may be TRBD1 (5 bases). Per the germline V gene, CDR1 is SGHDT and CDR2 is YYEEEE. The CDR3 consists of 15 residues. The V gene lost 3 bases and the J gene lost 8 bases, with 20 bases spanning the gap.

This clone was detected only once. This chain uses TRBV29-1 with TRBJ1-2; D might be TRBD1 (5 bases). The V end was cut by 1 base, the J end by 4 bases, with 7 bases between. The V gene's germline CDR1 is SQVTM and CDR2 ANQGSEA. The CDR3 is 12 residues long. The DNA of the CDR3 is TGCAGCGTTGAAGTAACAGGCTATGGCTACACCTTC. The encoded protein is CSVEVTGYGYTF. Full variable domain (missing parts from reference TRBV29-1 and TRBJ1-2): SAVISQKPSRDICQRGTSLTIQCQVDSQVTMMFWYRQQPGQSLTLIATANQGSEATYESGFVIDKFPISRPNLTFSTLTVSNMSPEDSSIYLCSVEVTGYGYTFGSGTRLTVV.

V and J are TRBV20-1 and TRBJ1-2; the D gene is possibly TRBD1 (6 bases). Trimming removed 6 bases from V and 6 bases from J, with 11 bases in between. Germline-derived CDR1 and CDR2 are DFQATT and SNEGSKA (reference sequence). The CDR3 has 11 residues. For the CDR3, the DNA is TGCAGTGCGGAACAGGGCCATGGCTACACCTTC. It yields the protein CSAEQGHGYTF.

V is TRBV6-1 and J is TRBJ2-1, with 7 bases fitting TRBD1. J gave up 10 bases and V 6 bases, and 12 bases lay outside the gene matches. This CDR3 is 14 amino acids long. From germline, CDR1 is MNHNS and CDR2 SASEGT. In DNA form, the CDR3 reads TGTGCCAGCAGCGCGACAGGGAAACGAGGGGAGCAGTTCTTC. Residues: CASSATGKRGEQFF.

This clone was seen just once. This sequence joins TRBV11-2 and TRBJ2-3; D unclear. CDR1 and CDR2 (germline): SGHAT, FQNNGV. There are 13 residues in the CDR3. V was trimmed by 6 bases and J by 0 bases, leaving 7 bases between them. CDR3 sequence (DNA): TGTGCCAGCAGGGACCCTAGCACAGATACGCAGTATTTT. It codes for CASRDPSTDTQYF.

Note on this clone: Other nucleotide sequences from this sample produce the same CDR3. The chain has TRBV18 and TRBJ2-5; D is perhaps TRBD2 (5 bases). The CDR3 runs 13 residues. The V end was cut by 5 bases, the J end by 1 base, with 8 bases between. Germline values: CDR1 KGHSH, CDR2 LQKENI. In nucleotides, the CDR3 is TGTGCCAGCTCATCCGGGATCCAAGAGACCCAGTACTTC. It codes for CASSSGIQETQYF.

A few counts support this clone. The chain is built from TRBV30 and TRBJ1-5, with D uncertain. The germline V gene has CDR1 GTSNPN and CDR2 SVGIG (reference sequence). V lost 3 bases and J lost 0, with 6 bases in between. The CDR3 loop spans 13 amino acids. Here the CDR3 DNA reads TGTGCCTGGAGCGGCGGTAGCAATCAGCCCCAGCATTTT. Translating it yields CAWSGGSNQPQHF.